Presented here are 22 T cell receptor beta chains from one specimen sequenced in a study of vaccination and CD4 T cells after COVID-19. Antigens for these TCRs are unknown. Sequencing of DNA taken from cultured CD4+ T cells relied on the Oncomine TCR Beta short-read assay. TCRdb itself ran the PCR reads through MiXCR, one entry per CDR3 protein. Of almost 20,000 distinct CDR3 sequences in the sample, 55% to 70% were seen once. Described treatment: roughly ten-day PBMC culture with coronavirus spike peptide pools or control peptides (ViraFEST assay). Source: CD4+ T cells from blood, cultured in vitro, taken after SARS-CoV-2 vaccination. These receptors all stem from a human donor who had recovered from COVID-19.

This chain links TRBV15 with TRBJ2-7; D not resolved. CDR3 length: 20 residues. Trimming stripped 0 bases from V and 3 bases from J, with 27 bases between. Looked up from germline, CDR1 is LNHNV and CDR2 is YYDKDF (reference sequence). CDR3 loop: CATSRDRGNRRAPLGYEQYF. CDR3 nucleotides: TGTGCCACCAGCAGAGATCGAGGTAACCGAAGGGCCCCATTGGGCTACGAGCAGTACTTC.

The chain links TRBV10-2 to TRBJ1-5; TRBD1 aligns across 9 bases. Germline-derived CDR1 and CDR2 are WSHSY and SAAADI. Trimming removed 3 bases from V and 0 bases from J; junction bases left unmatched: 3. CDR3 size: 16 residues. The CDR3 spells CASSDGTGYSNQPQHF. CDR3 coding DNA: TGCGCCAGCAGTGACGGGACAGGGTATAGCAATCAGCCCCAGCATTTT.

The chain recombines TRBV7-9 with TRBJ2-7; the D gene is possibly TRBD2 (6 bases). CDR3 size: 13 residues. Germline lookup yields CDR1 SEHNR and CDR2 FQNEAQ (reference sequence). Trimming shortened V by 4 bases and J by 9 bases, and 16 bases separated the two germline ends. The CDR3 DNA reads TGTGCCAGCAGCTATGGGACTGGCTTAGGGCAGTACTTC. Its translation is CASSYGTGLGQYF.

This chain joins TRBV5-1 and TRBJ1-2, with D possibly matching TRBD1 (5 bases). CDR3 length: 14 amino acids. V shed 4 bases and J shed 4 bases, with 14 bases lying between them. The germline gives CDR1 SGHRS, CDR2 YFSETQ. The CDR3 loop is CASSLETAVYGYTF. The CDR3 DNA reads as TGCGCCAGCAGCCTTGAGACAGCGGTCTATGGCTACACCTTC.

The rearrangement links TRBV28 to TRBJ1-5; perhaps TRBD1 as D (5 bases). Germline CDR1 is MDHEN and CDR2 is SYDVKM. This CDR3 has 13 amino acids. V lost 5 bases to trimming and J lost 8 bases, with 13 bases between them. CDR3 sequence: CASSTGQREPQHF. Here the CDR3 DNA reads TGTGCCAGCAGTACAGGCCAGAGGGAGCCCCAGCATTTT.

This clonotype is a singleton in its sample. The J gene is TRBJ2-1, the V gene TRBV15; a possible D gene is TRBD2 (6 bases). The V end lost 0 bases, the J end lost 4 bases, and 13 bases lay between the germline ends. Germline CDR1 is LNHNV and CDR2 is YYDKDF (reference sequence). This CDR3 region has 16 residues. The CDR3 DNA sequence: TGTGCCACCAGCAGAGATCTGGGAGGTTTTTACAATGAGCAGTTCTTC. It codes for CATSRDLGGFYNEQFF.

The V gene is TRBV2, the J gene TRBJ2-7; D possibly corresponds to TRBD2 (7 bases). The V and J ends lost 6 bases and 3 bases respectively, with 9 bases between them. The CDR3 covers 12 residues. The germline V gene has CDR1 SNHLY and CDR2 FYNNEI. CDR3 nucleotide sequence: TGTGCCAGCAGGAGGGGGGGCTACGAGCAGTACTTC. Amino acids: CASRRGGYEQYF.

This clonotype has only a few counts. The chain joins TRBV30 to TRBJ1-5; TRBD1 might be the D (5 bases). The CDR3 is made up of 18 amino acids. Per germline, CDR1 GTSNPN and CDR2 SVGIG (reference sequence). V dropped 1 base and J dropped 0 bases, with 19 bases sitting between them. This CDR3 reads CAWSAGRLAWGSNQPQHF. The DNA of the CDR3 is TGTGCCTGGAGTGCAGGGAGGCTCGCTTGGGGTAGCAATCAGCCCCAGCATTTT.

This clonotype occurred a few times. The chain has TRBV7-7 and TRBJ1-1; TRBD1 might be the D (5 bases). Germline-derived CDR1 and CDR2 are SSHAT and FNYEAQ (reference sequence). Trimming took 2 bases from V and 3 from J, leaving 7 bases between them. The CDR3 spans 13 residues. The CDR3 DNA reads as TGTGCCAGCAGCTTACGGGGGGACACTGAAGCTTTCTTT. This sequence encodes CASSLRGDTEAFF.

For this clonotype: Germline and junction disagree at one end, which may indicate a read error. The chain employs TRBV5-3 and TRBJ1-1; D uncertain. TRBV5-3 has ORF status, its function being uncertain. The CDR3 loop spans 16 amino acids. The CDR3 protein is CASSFNRYRVNTEAFF. The CDR3 DNA is TGTGCCAGCAGCTTTAACCGATATCGTGTGAACACTGAAGCTTTCTTT.

This clonotype was seen just once. The chain has TRBV10-3 and TRBJ2-2; 7 positions match TRBD2. Germline trimming cut 4 bases from V and 0 bases from J; bases unmatched to any gene: 5. Germline CDR1 is ENHRY and CDR2 is SYGVKD. The CDR3 is made up of 16 amino acids. As DNA, the CDR3 is TGTGCCATCAGTGTACAGCGGGGTACGAACACCGGGGAGCTGTTTTTT. This translates into CAISVQRGTNTGELFF.

This clonotype was found a few times. The chain links TRBV6-2 or TRBV6-3 to TRBJ2-7, with D perhaps TRBD1 (6 bases). V gave up 6 bases and J gave up 3 bases, with 12 bases separating them. From germline, CDR1 is MNHEY and CDR2 SVGEGT. This CDR3 spans 13 amino acids. In DNA, the CDR3 is TGTGCCAGCAGCCTGGACAGCTACTACGAGCAGTACTTC. Translating it yields CASSLDSYYEQYF.

The CDR3 spells CASSPEQETQYF. The CDR3 nucleotides read TGTGCCAGCAGCCCAGAGCAAGAGACCCAGTACTTC. The gene calls are TRBV5-4 and TRBJ2-5; D is unresolved. Germline assignment: CDR1 SGHNT and CDR2 YYREEE (reference sequence). Trimming removed 4 bases at V and 2 bases at J, with 6 bases between. The CDR3 totals 12 residues.

The chain recombines TRBV11-1 with TRBJ1-1; D is ambiguous. CDR1 SGHAT and CDR2 FQDESV come from the germline V gene (reference sequence). There are 16 residues in the CDR3. V was cut by 5 bases and J by 1 base, with 17 bases left in between. The CDR3 nucleotides read TGTGCCAGCAGCCCGGGAGTTGGGTGGGGGAACACTGAAGCTTTCTTT. The encoded protein is CASSPGVGWGNTEAFF. The full variable domain, with the rest looked up from reference TRBV11-1 and TRBJ1-1, is EAEVAQSPRYKITEKSQAVAFWCDPISGHATLYWYRQILGQGPELLVQFQDESVVDDSQLPKDRFSAERLKGVDSTLKIQPAELGDSAMYLCASSPGVGWGNTEAFFGQGTRLTVV.

The J gene is TRBJ1-1, the V gene TRBV11-3, with D tentatively TRBD1 (5 bases). The germline V gene has CDR1 SGHNT and CDR2 YENEEA. The CDR3 extends over 13 amino acids. The V gene lost 0 bases and the J gene lost 4 bases, with 6 bases spanning the gap. The CDR3 is CASSLDRVTEAFF. DNA of the CDR3: TGTGCCAGCAGCTTAGACAGGGTCACTGAAGCTTTCTTT.

This rearrangement joins TRBV7-9 to TRBJ1-1, with D possibly TRBD1 on 5 matching bases. This CDR3 has 18 amino acids. Germline V lookup: CDR1 SEHNR, CDR2 FQNEAQ (reference sequence). Trimming removed 1 base from V and 0 bases from J, with 18 bases in between. The CDR3 is CASSLGKAGPLVNTEAFF. The DNA for the CDR3 is TGTGCCAGCAGCTTAGGTAAGGCGGGACCGCTGGTGAACACTGAAGCTTTCTTT.

The genes are TRBV19 and TRBJ2-3; D is undetermined. There are 15 residues in the CDR3. Between the trimmed V and J ends, which lost 6 bases and 0 bases, there was a span of 13 bases. Per the germline V gene, CDR1 is LNHDA and CDR2 is SQIVND (reference sequence). The DNA of the CDR3 is TGTGCCAGTAGAACCAGCAGGTTTAGCACAGATACGCAGTATTTT. Protein: CASRTSRFSTDTQYF.

The chain couples TRBV12-3 or TRBV12-4 to TRBJ2-3; maybe TRBD2 (5 bases). This CDR3 has 14 residues. Trimming took 8 bases from V and 0 from J, leaving 12 bases between them. This CDR3 is CASFEAESTDTQYF. The CDR3, as DNA: TGTGCCAGCTTTGAAGCGGAGAGCACAGATACGCAGTATTTT.

The sample holds a few counts of this clonotype. V gene TRBV15 combines with J gene TRBJ2-5, with 7 bases lining up with TRBD2. The germline CDR1 and CDR2 sequences are LNHNV and YYDKDF (reference sequence). V was pared by 3 bases and J by 7 bases, with 11 bases of the junction left unmatched. This CDR3 region has 15 residues. CDR3: CATSRASSWGGTQYF. For the CDR3, the DNA is TGTGCCACCAGCAGGGCCTCCAGCTGGGGGGGGACCCAGTACTTC.

This clonotype turned up a few times. V is TRBV20-1 and J is TRBJ2-2, with D uncertain. Germline V CDR1 and CDR2: DFQATT, SNEGSKA (reference sequence). This CDR3 region has 12 residues. V was trimmed by 7 bases and J by 3 bases, leaving 9 bases between them. CDR3 bases: TGCAGTGTCCAGACCCACACCGGGGAGCTGTTTTTT. Amino acids: CSVQTHTGELFF.

There are a few counts of this clonotype. The chain uses TRBV6-1 and TRBJ2-5, with D perhaps given as TRBD1 or TRBD2 (5 bases each). Trimming shortened V by 8 bases and J by 4 bases, and 17 bases separated the two germline ends. The CDR3 covers 14 residues. Germline V gives CDR1 MNHNS, CDR2 SASEGT. The CDR3 sequence: CASSAGTLRETQYF. As DNA, the CDR3 is TGTGCCAGCTCCGCCGGGACCCTTCGAGAGACCCAGTACTTC.

This chain joins TRBV24-1 and TRBJ2-2; the D gene is possibly TRBD2 (6 bases). Per germline, CDR1 KGHDR and CDR2 SFDVKD. The CDR3 is 21 amino acids. V lost 3 bases, J lost 0 bases, and 25 bases lay in between. The CDR3 sequence: CATSDQKEGSFRTTNTGELFF. In DNA form, the CDR3 reads TGTGCCACCAGTGATCAAAAGGAGGGGTCGTTCCGTACAACGAACACCGGGGAGCTGTTTTTT.